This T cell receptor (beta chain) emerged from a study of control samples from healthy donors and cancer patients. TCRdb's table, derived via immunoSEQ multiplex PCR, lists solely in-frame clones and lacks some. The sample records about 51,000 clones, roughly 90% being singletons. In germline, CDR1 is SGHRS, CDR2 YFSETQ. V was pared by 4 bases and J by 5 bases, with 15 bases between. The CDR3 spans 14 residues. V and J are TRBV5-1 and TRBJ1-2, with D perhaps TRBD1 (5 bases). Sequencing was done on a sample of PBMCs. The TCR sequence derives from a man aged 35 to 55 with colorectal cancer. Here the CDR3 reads CASSPGTPGYGYTF. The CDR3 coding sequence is TGCGCCAGCAGCCCGGGGACCCCGGGTTATGGCTACACCTTC.